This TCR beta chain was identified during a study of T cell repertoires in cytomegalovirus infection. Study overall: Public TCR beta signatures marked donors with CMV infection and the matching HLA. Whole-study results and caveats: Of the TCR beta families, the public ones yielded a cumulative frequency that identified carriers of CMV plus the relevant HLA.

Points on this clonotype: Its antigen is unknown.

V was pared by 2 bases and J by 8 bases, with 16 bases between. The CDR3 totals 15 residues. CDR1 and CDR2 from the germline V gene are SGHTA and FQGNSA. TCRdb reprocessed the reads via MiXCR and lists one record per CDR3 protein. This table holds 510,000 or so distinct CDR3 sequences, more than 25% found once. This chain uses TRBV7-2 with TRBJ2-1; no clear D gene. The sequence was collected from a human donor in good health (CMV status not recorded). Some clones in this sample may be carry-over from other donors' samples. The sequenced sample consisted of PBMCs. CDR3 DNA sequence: TGTGCCAGCAGCTTAATCCCCTCGGAGTGGGATGAGCAGTTCTTC. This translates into CASSLIPSEWDEQFF.